Listed below are T cell receptor beta chains from one sample, sequenced in a study of T cells after yellow fever vaccination. In TCRdb, the 5' RACE reads were re-called with MiXCR into one record per CDR3 protein. The sample has under 55,000 distinct CDR3 sequences; about 7% are singletons. The specimen was CD8+ T cells not binding an NS4B(214-222) dextramer, sorted from PBMCs, collected 45 days after the yellow fever booster vaccination. These receptors came from a man between 25 and 39 years old who received the YFV17D yellow fever vaccine. The CDR3 runs from the conserved cysteine through the conserved F or W. D genes are given only for firm matches. Rows give clone size only sometimes, using once, few, many, or a class for an expanded clone.

.,TRBV4-1,many,TRBJ2-7,CASSLGRDGFYEQYF,TGCGCCAGCAGCCTCGGCCGGGACGGGTTCTACGAGCAGTACTTC
.,TRBV7-6,many,TRBJ2-1,CASSPQGPGNEQFF,TGTGCCAGCAGCCCCCAGGGACCCGGCAATGAGCAGTTCTTC
.,TRBV20-1,many,TRBJ1-1,CSARVAGGNTEAFF,TGCAGTGCTAGGGTCGCGGGGGGGAACACTGAAGCTTTCTTT
.,TRBV6-2/TRBV6-3,many,TRBJ1-4,CASSYLPDGNEKLFF,TGTGCCAGCAGTTACTTACCGGACGGGAATGAAAAACTGTTTTTT
.,TRBV5-4,.,TRBJ1-1,CASSFQGGTEAFF,TGTGCCAGCAGCTTCCAGGGAGGCACTGAAGCTTTCTTT
TRBD1,TRBV30,many,TRBJ2-2,CASQTGAANTGELFF,TGTGCCTCCCAGACAGGGGCCGCGAACACCGGGGAGCTGTTTTTT
.,TRBV29-1,many,TRBJ2-3,CSGSGDTQYF,TGCAGCGGGAGCGGAGATACGCAGTATTTT
TRBD1,TRBV29-1,few,TRBJ2-2,CSVLFLTGARHTGELFF,TGCAGCGTTTTATTTTTGACAGGGGCGCGGCACACCGGGGAGCTGTTTTTT
.,TRBV30,many,TRBJ2-1,CAWSGPTGRNEQFF,TGTGCCTGGAGTGGTCCGACAGGTCGCAATGAGCAGTTCTTC
.,TRBV15,many,TRBJ2-1,CATSRGSSSYNEQFF,TGTGCCACCAGCAGAGGAAGCAGCTCCTACAATGAGCAGTTCTTC
.,TRBV5-4,.,TRBJ2-7,CASSFNRVYEQYF,TGTGCCAGCAGCTTCAACAGGGTCTACGAGCAGTACTTC
TRBD2,TRBV29-1,few,TRBJ2-7,CSVVSGRASGKTYEQYF,TGCAGCGTTGTGTCGGGTAGAGCTAGCGGGAAAACCTACGAGCAGTACTTC
TRBD1,TRBV6-1,many,TRBJ2-7,CASSTGALSISEQYF,TGTGCCAGCAGTACAGGGGCCCTGTCTATTAGCGAGCAGTACTTC
TRBD2,TRBV3-1,many,TRBJ2-7,CASSPGTSGLMFLEQYF,TGTGCCAGCAGCCCCGGGACTAGCGGTCTTATGTTCCTCGAGCAGTACTTC
.,TRBV4-3,few,TRBJ1-1,CASSQEVPGHVTEAFF,TGCGCCAGCAGCCAAGAAGTCCCGGGACATGTCACTGAAGCTTTCTTT
.,TRBV29-1,many,TRBJ1-1,CSATRGANTEAFF,TGCAGCGCCACGCGGGGGGCGAACACTGAAGCTTTCTTT
.,TRBV27,many,TRBJ2-7,CASSFTVTSEQYF,TGTGCCAGCAGTTTCACCGTGACATCCGAGCAGTACTTC
.,TRBV6-5,few,TRBJ1-1,CASVLKGGSSEAFF,TGTGCCAGCGTACTTAAGGGGGGAAGCTCTGAAGCTTTCTTT
.,TRBV27,many,TRBJ1-5,CASRAGGQPQHF,TGTGCCAGCCGGGCCGGGGGCCAGCCCCAGCATTTT
.,TRBV7-8,.,TRBJ2-4,CASSFGLAKNIQYF,TGTGCCAGCAGCTTCGGGCTAGCCAAAAACATTCAGTACTTC
TRBD1,TRBV5-5,few,TRBJ2-5,CASSSPDRGSETQYF,TGTGCCAGCAGCTCGCCGGACAGGGGCTCTGAGACCCAGTACTTC
.,TRBV3-1,many,TRBJ2-1,CASSQDQAPINNEQFF,TGTGCCAGCAGCCAAGATCAGGCACCCATCAACAATGAGCAGTTCTTC
TRBD1,TRBV5-4,.,TRBJ2-7,CASSQGGQVNEQYF,TGTGCCAGCAGCCAAGGGGGACAGGTGAACGAGCAGTACTTC
TRBD1,TRBV27,many,TRBJ1-4,CASSFWQGDEKLFF,TGTGCCAGCAGTTTCTGGCAGGGGGATGAAAAACTGTTTTTT
TRBD1,TRBV6-1,many,TRBJ2-2,CASTDGQAVTGELFF,TGTGCCAGCACCGACGGACAGGCGGTCACCGGGGAGCTGTTTTTT
.,TRBV5-1,many,TRBJ2-1,CASSLAPRNEQFF,TGCGCCAGCAGCTTGGCCCCCCGGAATGAGCAGTTCTTC
.,TRBV20-1,many,TRBJ2-5,CSARGSRQETQYF,TGCAGTGCTAGGGGCTCCCGACAAGAGACCCAGTACTTC
TRBD2,TRBV5-1,many,TRBJ2-3,CASSFTSGRAPPDTQYF,TGCGCCAGCAGCTTTACTAGCGGGAGGGCCCCCCCAGATACGCAGTATTTT
.,TRBV30,many,TRBJ2-5,CAWSKEQETQYF,TGTGCCTGGAGTAAGGAGCAAGAGACCCAGTACTTC
TRBD1,TRBV12-3/TRBV12-4,few,TRBJ2-7,CASSLGTGRLDEQYF,TGTGCCAGCAGTCTCGGGACAGGGAGGCTGGACGAGCAGTACTTC
TRBD1,TRBV12-3/TRBV12-4,many,TRBJ1-2,CASSTTGKAVDTF,TGTGCCAGCAGTACGACAGGGAAAGCAGTTGACACCTTC
.,TRBV12-3/TRBV12-4,many,TRBJ1-2,CAAGEGYGYTF,TGTGCAGCTGGGGAGGGATATGGCTACACCTTC
.,TRBV19,many,TRBJ1-1,CASSYGMNTEAFF,TGTGCCAGTAGTTATGGTATGAACACTGAAGCTTTCTTT
.,TRBV29-1,many,TRBJ2-1,CSVEDLGPSYNEQFF,TGCAGCGTTGAAGATCTGGGCCCCTCCTACAATGAGCAGTTCTTC
TRBD2,TRBV19,few,TRBJ2-7,CASSASGHEQYF,TGTGCCAGTAGCGCTAGCGGCCACGAGCAGTACTTC
TRBD1,TRBV4-3,many,TRBJ1-1,CASSQEDRGGTEAFF,TGCGCCAGCAGCCAAGAGGACAGGGGCGGCACTGAAGCTTTCTTT
TRBD2,TRBV11-1,many,TRBJ2-1,CASSLGPGLAGVYIDEQFF,TGTGCCAGCAGCTTAGGGCCGGGACTAGCGGGAGTTTATATTGATGAGCAGTTCTTC
.,TRBV4-2,many,TRBJ2-7,CASSQEAGSLTYEQYF,TGTGCCAGCAGCCAAGAAGCTGGATCCCTAACCTACGAGCAGTACTTC
TRBD2,TRBV10-1,many,TRBJ2-1,CASRGGRFGSSYNEQFF,TGCGCCAGCAGAGGCGGGAGGTTCGGGAGCTCCTACAATGAGCAGTTCTTC
.,TRBV28,many,TRBJ2-1,CASSFPRQPYNEQFF,TGTGCCAGCAGTTTTCCGAGACAGCCCTACAATGAGCAGTTCTTC
.,TRBV12-3/TRBV12-4,many,TRBJ1-4,CASNGGQNEKLFF,TGTGCCAGCAACGGGGGTCAAAATGAAAAACTGTTTTTT
.,TRBV29-1,many,TRBJ1-2,CSVGGTDYGYTF,TGCAGCGTTGGCGGAACGGACTATGGCTACACCTTC
.,TRBV5-6,many,TRBJ2-7,CASSEGENLVFEQYF,TGTGCCAGCAGTGAAGGGGAAAACCTAGTCTTCGAGCAGTACTTC
.,TRBV6-1,many,TRBJ2-7,CASSESAGWVYEQYF,TGTGCCAGCAGTGAAAGCGCGGGATGGGTCTACGAGCAGTACTTC
TRBD2,TRBV6-5,many,TRBJ2-3,CASSYVAGDTDTQYF,TGTGCCAGCAGTTATGTAGCGGGAGACACAGATACGCAGTATTTT
.,TRBV27,many,TRBJ2-3,CASSLMDGADTQYF,TGTGCCAGCAGTTTGATGGATGGCGCAGATACGCAGTATTTT
.,TRBV7-2,few,TRBJ1-1,CASSSTGGVGGTEAFF,TGTGCCAGCAGCTCGACAGGAGGTGTGGGGGGGACTGAAGCTTTCTTT
.,TRBV11-2,many,TRBJ1-5,CASSLDFGGRQPQHF,TGTGCCAGCAGCTTAGATTTCGGGGGCCGACAGCCCCAGCATTTT
TRBD2,TRBV15,.,TRBJ2-1,CATSRDFLTSGGLGDEQFF,TGTGCCACCAGCAGAGATTTTTTAACTAGCGGGGGGTTGGGGGATGAGCAGTTCTTC
.,TRBV12-3/TRBV12-4,many,TRBJ2-1,CASGYSLEQFF,TGTGCCAGCGGCTACAGTCTTGAGCAGTTCTTC
TRBD2,TRBV12-5,.,TRBJ2-1,CASGGLSGTNEQFF,TGTGCTAGTGGGGGGCTTAGCGGGACTAATGAGCAGTTCTTC
.,TRBV6-5,many,TRBJ2-1,CASSLDISYNEQFF,TGTGCCAGCAGCCTAGACATAAGCTACAATGAGCAGTTCTTC
TRBD2,TRBV3-1,many,TRBJ2-3,CASSQDRLAGGNTQYF,TGTGCCAGCAGCCAAGATCGCCTAGCGGGAGGGAATACGCAGTATTTT
TRBD1,TRBV29-1,many,TRBJ2-3,CSAQRGDRATDTQYF,TGCAGCGCCCAAAGGGGAGACAGGGCCACAGATACGCAGTATTTT